The 14 T cell receptor beta chains presented below share a single source sample, sequenced in a study of blood T cell repertoires in COVID-19. Some clones are missing from TCRdb's copy, which holds only in-frame ones; the method was immunoSEQ multiplex PCR. The sample consists of around 60,000 clones, around 74% of them appearing once. The source material was peripheral blood. The receptors shown here come from a woman of 80 years or more with acute or convalescent COVID-19.

Many counts were recorded for this clone. The genes are TRBV25-1 and TRBJ1-6, with TRBD1 matching over 7 bases. Germline V gene data show CDR1 as MGHDK and CDR2 as SYGVNS. The CDR3 contains 16 residues. After removal of 4 bases from V and 7 bases from J, the junction contained 10 bases not matched to a gene. The CDR3 is CASSALGRGKNSPLHF. As DNA, the CDR3 is TGTGCCAGCAGTGCCCTAGGCAGGGGGAAAAATTCACCCCTCCACTTT.

The chain couples TRBV2 to TRBJ1-2; no clear D. Germline CDR1 SNHLY, CDR2 FYNNEI. The CDR3 length is 14 residues. Deletions cut 0 bases from V and 7 bases from J, with 12 bases between. The CDR3 spells CASSEANTVGGYTF. DNA for the CDR3: TGTGCCAGCAGTGAAGCGAACACAGTGGGTGGCTACACCTTC.

This chain connects TRBV28 to TRBJ1-6; TRBD1 matches at 8 bases. Germline assignment: CDR1 MDHEN and CDR2 SYDVKM. The CDR3 runs 15 residues. Trimming cost V 1 base and J 10 bases; bases outside gene matches: 6. In DNA form, the CDR3 reads TGTGCCAGCAGTTTATACGACAGGGGCGGGTCACCCCTCCACTTT. As protein: CASSLYDRGGSPLHF.

V and J are TRBV7-2 and TRBJ2-3; 9 nucleotides line up with TRBD2. The ends lost 5 bases at V and 2 bases at J; junction bases unmatched: 14. CDR1 is SGHTA, CDR2 FQGNSA, per germline. The CDR3 is made up of 18 amino acids. The CDR3 reads CASSAQPSGTYPTDTQYF. The DNA for the CDR3 is TGTGCCAGCAGCGCTCAGCCTAGCGGGACTTATCCCACAGATACGCAGTATTTT. Based on the CDR3 plus reference TRBV7-2 and TRBJ2-3, the full variable domain is GAGVSQSPSNKVTEKGKDVELRCDPISGHTALYWYRQSLGQGLEFLIYFQGNSAPDKSGLPSDRFSAERTGGSVSTLTIQRTQQEDSAVYLCASSAQPSGTYPTDTQYFGPGTRLTVL.

The gene calls are TRBV5-1 and TRBJ1-4; 9 nucleotides agree with TRBD1. The ends lost 7 bases at V and 6 bases at J; junction bases unmatched: 4. Germline-derived CDR1 and CDR2 are SGHRS and YFSETQ. The CDR3 totals 13 residues. The CDR3 DNA is TGCGCCAGCGCTCGACAGGGGGATGAAAAACTGTTTTTT. Encoded protein: CASARQGDEKLFF.

V and J are TRBV19 and TRBJ2-3, with no clear D. The CDR3 has 16 amino acids. Trimming removed 1 base from V and 0 bases from J, with 11 bases in between. In germline, CDR1 is LNHDA, CDR2 SQIVND (reference sequence). CDR3 nucleotide sequence: TGTGCCAGTAGTATAGGTCAGCTGACTAGCACAGATACGCAGTATTTT. This gives the protein CASSIGQLTSTDTQYF.

The chain uses TRBV28 and TRBJ2-7; TRBD2 aligns across 11 bases. CDR3 size: 14 residues. The V and J ends lost 6 bases and 7 bases, in that order; junction bases with no gene match: 8. CDR1 and CDR2 from the germline V gene are MDHEN and SYDVKM. The CDR3 loop reads CASRLAGGPSEQYF. CDR3 bases: TGTGCCAGCAGATTAGCGGGAGGGCCGAGTGAGCAGTACTTC.

V and J are TRBV11-3 and TRBJ2-7, with 9 bases that match TRBD2. CDR1 is SGHNT and CDR2 is YENEEA in the germline V gene. Trimming took 4 bases from V and 2 from J; bases not matched to a gene: 12. The CDR3 extends over 17 amino acids. The CDR3 protein is CASSSRVASGTTYEQYF. In DNA form, the CDR3 reads TGTGCCAGCAGCTCTCGGGTGGCTAGCGGGACAACCTACGAGCAGTACTTC.

This clone was found a few times. The rearrangement uses TRBV7-2 and TRBJ1-1, with 9 bases aligning to TRBD1. J lost 5 bases, V lost 1 base, and 5 bases had no gene match. This CDR3 is 15 amino acids long. Germline loops: CDR1 SGHTA, CDR2 FQGNSA. CDR3 region: CASSLGRTGVTEAFF. CDR3 DNA: TGTGCCAGCAGCTTAGGGAGGACAGGGGTGACTGAAGCTTTCTTT. The whole variable domain, filled in from reference TRBV7-2 and TRBJ1-1, reads GAGVSQSPSNKVTEKGKDVELRCDPISGHTALYWYRQSLGQGLEFLIYFQGNSAPDKSGLPSDRFSAERTGGSVSTLTIQRTQQEDSAVYLCASSLGRTGVTEAFFGQGTRLTVV.

V usage is TRBV5-1 and J usage is TRBJ2-7, with a weak D call TRBD1 (5 bases). Trimming cost V 1 base and J 5 bases, with 13 bases left between them. CDR3 length: 14 amino acids. The germline V gene encodes CDR1 SGHRS and CDR2 YFSETQ. The CDR3 sequence: CASSLNLGRDEQYF. The CDR3 nucleotides are TGCGCCAGCAGCTTGAACCTGGGCAGGGACGAGCAGTACTTC.

The chain's CDR3 is CASNPTGPFETQYF. The CDR3 DNA follows: TGTGCCAGCAACCCAACAGGGCCCTTCGAGACCCAGTACTTC. This chain joins TRBV6-5 and TRBJ2-5, with a weak D call TRBD1 (6 bases). The CDR3 spans 14 residues. CDR1 and CDR2 (germline): MNHEY, SVGAGI. Trimming took off 7 bases at V and 5 bases at J, with 17 bases between the two ends.

This clone was seen repeatedly, ten times or more. The V gene is TRBV23-1, the J gene TRBJ1-5; D not certain. TRBV23-1 carries the ORF label, with uncertain function. V lost 6 bases, J lost 2 bases, and 14 bases lay in between. The CDR3 covers 15 residues. The CDR3 nucleotides are TGCGCCAGCAGACAAAGGAGATTTGGCAATCAGCCCCAGCATTTT. This gives the protein CASRQRRFGNQPQHF.

The J gene is TRBJ2-7, the V gene TRBV5-1, with 12 bases that match TRBD2. The ends lost 4 bases at V and 3 bases at J; junction bases unmatched: 5. Germline CDR1 SGHRS, CDR2 YFSETQ. The CDR3 consists of 15 residues. The DNA of the CDR3 is TGCGCCAGCAGCCCAACTAGCGGGAGGAGCTACGAGCAGTACTTC. Its translation: CASSPTSGRSYEQYF.

CDR3 amino acids: CASSPRLAGYQETQYF. The DNA for the CDR3 is TGTGCCAGCAGCCCAAGACTAGCGGGGTACCAAGAGACCCAGTACTTC. V is TRBV5-6 and J is TRBJ2-5, with TRBD2 identical over 11 bases. The germline V gene has CDR1 SGHDT and CDR2 YYEEEE. The V gene end was trimmed by 4 bases and the J gene end by 0 bases; junction bases not matched to a gene: 5. The CDR3 sequence is 16 residues long.